These 15 T cell receptor beta chains originate from one sample sequenced in a study of T-cell memory formation after mild COVID-19. TCRdb reanalysed the 5' RACE reads using MiXCR and keeps one entry per CDR3 protein. The sample has about 620,000 distinct CDR3 sequences, approximately 18% seen once. The specimen was PBMCs or a T cell subset sorted from them (not recorded which). The receptor source for this set is an adult woman who had mild COVID-19 (a few samples of this study predate the infection). Cell type and time point are not known.

In this sample, this clonotype turned up a few times. This chain links TRBV7-2 with TRBJ2-2; no clear D. CDR3 size: 13 residues. With 0 bases removed from V and 8 bases from J, the gap between germline ends came to 7 bases. The germline V gene encodes CDR1 SGHTA and CDR2 FQGNSA. The CDR3 DNA is TGTGCCAGCAGCTTAGCTCATATAGGGGAGCTGTTTTTT. This gives the protein CASSLAHIGELFF.

The chain couples TRBV4-2 to TRBJ2-7; 13 nucleotides match TRBD2. After removal of 4 bases from V and 5 bases from J, the junction contained 8 bases not matched to a gene. The CDR3 loop spans 16 amino acids. CDR1 and CDR2 (germline): LGHNA, YNFKEQ. The CDR3 is CASSRLTSGGAHEQYF. Written as DNA, the CDR3 is TGTGCCAGCAGCCGCCTAACTAGCGGGGGGGCCCACGAGCAGTACTTC.

This clonotype has at least ten counts. The genes are TRBV11-2 and TRBJ2-2; D possibly corresponds to TRBD2 (5 bases). V gave up 6 bases and J gave up 0 bases, with 11 bases separating them. This CDR3 is 15 amino acids long. Germline V gives CDR1 SGHAT, CDR2 FQNNGV. CDR3 region: CASRRLATNTGELFF. For the CDR3, the DNA is TGTGCCAGCAGACGGCTAGCTACGAACACCGGGGAGCTGTTTTTT.

This sequence joins TRBV6-5 and TRBJ2-3; D possibly corresponds to TRBD2 (6 bases). Germline CDR1 is MNHEY and CDR2 is SVGAGI. This CDR3 contains 13 residues. V was pared by 6 bases and J by 0 bases, with 7 bases between. DNA for the CDR3: TGTGCCAGCAGGCGGGACAGCACAGATACGCAGTATTTT. This gives the protein CASRRDSTDTQYF.

The V gene is TRBV11-3, the J gene TRBJ2-5; 7 bases are a match to TRBD1. The CDR3 has 14 residues. Germline lookup yields CDR1 SGHNT and CDR2 YENEEA. The ends lost 5 bases at V and 4 bases at J; junction bases unmatched: 7. DNA for the CDR3: TGTGCCAGCAGCACTCGGGCAGGGGGAGAGACCCAGTACTTC. This encodes CASSTRAGGETQYF.

In this sample, this clonotype turned up a few times. The chain recombines TRBV7-9 with TRBJ2-7; the D gene is possibly TRBD2 (6 bases). The CDR3 is 13 amino acids. Trimming removed 4 bases at V and 5 bases at J, with 12 bases between. In germline, CDR1 is SEHNR, CDR2 FQNEAQ (reference sequence). In DNA form, the CDR3 reads TGTGCCAGCAGCTCACGGAGGGGAGACGAGCAGTACTTC. Translation: CASSSRRGDEQYF. The complete variable domain, with remaining parts taken from reference TRBV7-9 and TRBJ2-7, reads DTGVSQNPRHKITKRGQNVTFRCDPISEHNRLYWYRQTLGQGPEFLTYFQNEAQLEKSRLLSDRFSAERPKGSFSTLEIQRTEQGDSAMYLCASSSRRGDEQYFGPGTRLTVT.

The chain carries TRBV14 and TRBJ2-1; 8 bases are a match to TRBD1. Trimming cost V 2 bases and J 9 bases; bases outside gene matches: 6. The CDR3 is 14 amino acids. CDR1 is SGHDN, CDR2 FVKESK, per germline. CDR3: CASSQQGAKGEQFF. In DNA form, the CDR3 reads TGTGCCAGCAGCCAACAGGGGGCCAAAGGTGAGCAGTTCTTC.

This clonotype was recorded many times. The rearrangement joins TRBV20-1 to TRBJ2-7; 8 bases align to TRBD2. The CDR3 totals 17 residues. CDR1 and CDR2 from the germline V gene are DFQATT and SNEGSKA (reference sequence). Trimming cost V 1 base and J 1 base; bases outside gene matches: 12. The CDR3 loop is CSARVNEVTSGSYEQYF. In nucleotides, the CDR3 is TGCAGTGCTAGAGTGAATGAAGTTACTAGCGGATCCTACGAGCAGTACTTC.

The chain combines TRBV3-1 with TRBJ2-7; 12 nucleotides match TRBD2. The CDR3 length is 19 residues. In germline, CDR1 is LGHDT, CDR2 YNNKEL (reference sequence). V was pared by 4 bases and J by 3 bases, with 16 bases of the junction left unmatched. The CDR3 protein is CASSPRPFRTSGVLYEQYF. Written as DNA, the CDR3 is TGTGCCAGCAGCCCGCGACCGTTCAGGACTAGCGGGGTTCTCTACGAGCAGTACTTC.

J is TRBJ1-5 and V is TRBV12-3 or TRBV12-4; D gene unclear. Trimming removed 5 bases at V and 6 bases at J, with 17 bases between. The CDR3 runs to 15 residues. CDR3 sequence reads: CASSPDATPGQPQHF. In nucleotides, the CDR3 is TGTGCCAGCAGTCCGGACGCGACCCCCGGTCAGCCCCAGCATTTT.

This clonotype appeared a few times. The chain uses TRBV7-9 and TRBJ2-1, with TRBD1 matching over 7 bases. The germline CDR1 and CDR2 sequences are SEHNR and FQNEAQ (reference sequence). Trimming took 4 bases from V and 2 from J; bases not matched to a gene: 8. CDR3 length: 16 amino acids. The CDR3 coding sequence is TGTGCCAGCAGCTCCCGACAGGGCGAGACCTACAATGAGCAGTTCTTC. Its translation: CASSSRQGETYNEQFF.

In its sample, this clonotype was seen a few times. The chain links TRBV29-1 to TRBJ1-1; D perhaps matches TRBD1 (6 bases). CDR1 is SQVTM and CDR2 is ANQGSEA in the germline V gene. Trimming removed 5 bases at V and 8 bases at J, with 12 bases between. The CDR3 runs to 11 residues. The CDR3 bases are TGCAGCGTTTATACAGGGCCCGAAGCTTTCTTT. Translating it yields CSVYTGPEAFF.

CDR3 coding DNA: TGTGCCAGCAGCTTGACGGCTACTAGATACAATGAGCAGTTCTTC. It specifies CASSLTATRYNEQFF. The V call is TRBV7-2, the J call TRBJ2-1; a possible D gene is TRBD2 (5 bases). The ends were cut back, 3 bases at V and 4 bases at J, with 13 bases in the middle. There are 15 residues in the CDR3. Germline assignment: CDR1 SGHTA and CDR2 FQGNSA.

V and J are TRBV6-6 and TRBJ2-1; 14 bases agree with TRBD2. After removal of 5 bases from V and 5 bases from J, the junction contained 14 bases not matched to a gene. Looked up from germline, CDR1 is MNHNY and CDR2 is SVGAGI (reference sequence). The CDR3 is made up of 19 amino acids. This CDR3 reads CASSKYGLAGGSGHNEQFF. DNA for the CDR3: TGTGCCAGCAGTAAATACGGACTAGCGGGGGGCTCGGGCCACAATGAGCAGTTCTTC.

CDR3 amino acids: CASSSIMGLAGETQYF. The CDR3 nucleotides are TGTGCCAGCAGCTCCATTATGGGTCTAGCGGGAGAGACCCAGTACTTC. J is TRBJ2-5 and V is TRBV5-6, with 8 bases lining up with TRBD2. There are 16 residues in the CDR3. The trim removed 3 bases at V and 4 bases at J, leaving 11 bases unmatched. From germline, CDR1 is SGHDT and CDR2 YYEEEE.